This TCR beta chain was sequenced for a study of blood T cells in healthy people across ages. This clonotype was seen a few times. A second 7 to 11 cycle PCR used barcoded and J-beta primers. TCRdb passed the 5' RACE reads through MiXCR, listing each CDR3 protein once. The sample lists roughly 1,500,000 distinct CDR3 sequences, about 35% occurring once. The CDR3 is 12 amino acids. The V gene lost 5 bases and the J gene lost 9 bases, with 11 bases spanning the gap. Germline CDR1 reads SEHNR; CDR2 reads FQNEAQ (reference sequence). This TCR derives from a woman aged 25 to 45 in good health. This sequence joins TRBV7-9 and TRBJ2-1, with D unclear. Sequencing was done on a sample of blood. The CDR3 spells CASSRERSEQFF. The CDR3 DNA reads as TGTGCCAGCAGCCGCGAACGGAGTGAGCAGTTCTTC.